The T cell receptor beta chain under discussion was sequenced for a study of blood T cell repertoires in COVID-19. Assay: immunoSEQ multiplex PCR; the TCRdb copy retains only in-frame clones and omits some. The data hold 200,000 to 250,000 clones, with about nine tenths observed a single time. Germline CDR1 KGHSH, CDR2 LQKENI. Trimming pared 6 bases from V and 6 bases from J, leaving 10 bases between. This CDR3 comprises 12 residues. The sequencing sample was made of PBMCs or T cells enriched from blood (not recorded which). The chain is built from TRBV18 and TRBJ2-3; maybe TRBD2 (5 bases). The receptor was derived from a woman in her fifties or sixties in a cohort exposed to, infected with or recovered from COVID-19 (not recorded which). CDR3: CASSERTDTQYF. The CDR3 region has the DNA TGTGCCAGCTCTGAGCGGACCGATACGCAGTATTTT. Based on the CDR3 plus reference TRBV18 and TRBJ2-3, the full variable domain is NAGVMQNPRHLVRRRGQEARLRCSPMKGHSHVYWYRQLPEEGLKFMVYLQKENIIDESGMPKERFSAEFPKEGPSILRIQQVVRGDSAAYFCASSERTDTQYFGPGTRLTVL.